These 23 T cell receptor beta chains came from one sample sequenced in a study of cytomegalovirus exposure and HLA in healthy donors. Measured with immunoSEQ multiplex PCR; TCRdb has only the in-frame clones, and not every one. The table shows approximately 160,000 clones, with 75% to 95% occurring only once. Sequencing used PBMCs. The source of these receptors is a woman in her late teens or twenties in good health and CMV-seropositive.

The chain carries TRBV7-8 and TRBJ1-2, with 9 bases matching TRBD1. Trimming cost V 2 bases and J 6 bases; bases outside gene matches: 1. The CDR3 spans 13 residues. Per the germline V gene, CDR1 is SGHVS and CDR2 is FQNEAQ. The CDR3 DNA reads as TGTGCCAGCAGCTTACGGACAGGGGATGGCTACACCTTC. As protein: CASSLRTGDGYTF.

As regards this clone: Germline and junction disagree at one end, which may indicate a read error. The V gene is TRBV5-1, the J gene TRBJ2-1; D not certain. The germline gives CDR1 SGHRS, CDR2 YFSETQ. The CDR3 is 15 residues long. The CDR3 sequence: CASRLDGPSYNEQFF. CDR3 bases: TGCGCCAGCAGGTTGGACGGTCCCTCCTACAATGAGCAGTTCTTC.

The V call is TRBV19, the J call TRBJ1-3, with 7 bases that match TRBD1. CDR3 length: 15 amino acids. Looked up from germline, CDR1 is LNHDA and CDR2 is SQIVND (reference sequence). V trimming: 9 bases; J trimming: 4 bases; junction bases outside the gene matches: 12. The chain's CDR3 is CASSGQLSLGNTIYF. CDR3 coding DNA: TGTGCCAGCTCGGGACAGCTCTCTCTAGGAAACACCATATATTTT.

J is TRBJ2-2 and V is TRBV6-1, with D perhaps TRBD1 (6 bases). Germline V gene lookup returns CDR1 MNHNS and CDR2 SASEGT. Trimming removed 3 bases from V and 1 base from J, with 9 bases in between. The CDR3 covers 15 residues. CDR3 DNA sequence: TGTGCCAGCAGTGAGCCAGGGGAGAACACCGGGGAGCTGTTTTTT. Translated, it gives CASSEPGENTGELFF.

The V call is TRBV19, the J call TRBJ2-1; TRBD2 aligns across 11 bases. The V gene's germline CDR1 is LNHDA and CDR2 SQIVND (reference sequence). The J segment lost 9 bases and the V segment lost 5 bases, leaving 12 bases of the junction unmatched. The CDR3 loop spans 16 amino acids. CDR3 residues: CASSSIAGGPRSEQFF. The CDR3 nucleotides are TGTGCCAGTAGTTCGATAGCGGGAGGGCCCAGGAGTGAGCAGTTCTTC.

V usage is TRBV7-9 and J usage is TRBJ2-5, with D perhaps matching TRBD2 (6 bases). Germline-derived CDR1 and CDR2 are SEHNR and FQNEAQ (reference sequence). This CDR3 is built from 15 residues. V lost 5 bases and J 1 base, leaving 14 bases between the germline ends. The CDR3 here is CASSPHGGGQETQYF. In nucleotides, the CDR3 is TGTGCCAGCAGCCCTCACGGGGGTGGCCAAGAGACCCAGTACTTC.

This clone was seen only a few times. The J gene is TRBJ2-3, the V gene TRBV6-6; 7 bases match TRBD2. The germline gives CDR1 MNHNY, CDR2 SVGAGI (reference sequence). This CDR3 is built from 14 residues. V gave up 6 bases and J gave up 4 bases; unmatched junction bases: 7. CDR3 DNA sequence: TGTGCCAGCAGCCCCGGGACTATCTCAGATACGCAGTATTTT. It yields the protein CASSPGTISDTQYF.

This clone came up once. The chain couples TRBV5-8 to TRBJ2-3; D remains ambiguous. Trimming took off 6 bases at V and 2 bases at J, with 10 bases between the two ends. Germline V CDR1 and CDR2: SGHTS, YDEGEE. This CDR3 contains 13 residues. CDR3 in DNA: TGTGCCAGCACCCTTGGGCACACAGATACGCAGTATTTT. Protein product: CASTLGHTDTQYF.

This clone has a single count. The J gene is TRBJ1-1, the V gene TRBV30; tentative D call: TRBD1 (6 bases). The germline V and J ends were trimmed by 4 bases and 3 bases, with 18 bases remaining between them. The CDR3 is made up of 15 amino acids. The V gene's germline CDR1 is GTSNPN and CDR2 SVGIG (reference sequence). CDR3 loop: CAWILRTGQHTEAFF. The CDR3 region has the DNA TGTGCCTGGATCCTTAGAACAGGGCAACACACTGAAGCTTTCTTT.

This chain joins TRBV29-1 and TRBJ2-5; 9 nucleotides match TRBD2. V dropped 3 bases and J dropped 2; count of bases not matched to a gene: 7. This CDR3 is built from 15 residues. The germline V gene encodes CDR1 SQVTM and CDR2 ANQGSEA. The CDR3: CSVDGTSTLQETQYF. The CDR3 DNA reads TGCAGCGTTGACGGGACTAGCACCTTACAAGAGACCCAGTACTTC.

The chain links TRBV7-6 to TRBJ1-5; the D gene is possibly TRBD1 (6 bases). Trimming removed 1 base at V and 7 bases at J, with 20 bases between. In germline, CDR1 is SGHVS, CDR2 FNYEAQ. The CDR3 spans 17 residues. DNA for the CDR3: TGTGCCAGCAGCTTAGAAGCCCCTACAGGGAACGGACAGCCCCAGCATTTT. As protein: CASSLEAPTGNGQPQHF. Looking up the rest from reference TRBV7-6 and TRBJ1-5 gives the full variable domain: GAGVSQSPRYKVTKRGQDVALRCDPISGHVSLYWYRQALGQGPEFLTYFNYEAQQDKSGLPNDRFSAERPEGSISTLTIQRTEQRDSAMYRCASSLEAPTGNGQPQHFGDGTRLSIL.

The J gene is TRBJ1-1, the V gene TRBV10-2; a weak D match, TRBD1 (5 bases). V dropped 4 bases and J dropped 4 bases, with 16 bases sitting between them. The CDR3 is made up of 15 amino acids. Germline V gene sequence: CDR1 WSHSY, CDR2 SAAADI. DNA of the CDR3: TGCGCCAGCAGTGGGTTGTCAGGGATGAGCACTGAAGCTTTCTTT. Protein: CASSGLSGMSTEAFF.

This chain joins TRBV9 and TRBJ1-2; 7 positions agree with TRBD1. This CDR3 contains 16 residues. Germline V gives CDR1 SGDLS, CDR2 YYNGEE. Losses at the gene ends were 1 base for V and 3 bases for J; bases not matched to a gene: 9. The CDR3 sequence is CASSVTAWGTDYGYTF. The CDR3 DNA sequence: TGTGCCAGCAGCGTAACGGCTTGGGGGACAGACTATGGCTACACCTTC.

The J gene is TRBJ2-1, the V gene TRBV19; the D gene is possibly TRBD1 (5 bases). Trimming removed 3 bases from V and 6 bases from J, with 12 bases in between. Germline CDR1 LNHDA, CDR2 SQIVND (reference sequence). This CDR3 contains 14 residues. The CDR3 loop reads CASSIPGRANEQFF. For the CDR3, the DNA is TGTGCCAGTAGTATCCCCGGCAGGGCCAATGAGCAGTTCTTC.

The chain recombines TRBV21-1 with TRBJ1-6. TRBV21-1 is a pseudogene segment. The CDR3 is made up of 15 amino acids. CDR3 in amino acids: CASSFHEPGASPLHF. CDR3 nucleotide sequence: TGTGCCAGCAGCTTCCACGAGCCTGGAGCCTCACCCCTCCACTTT.

The chain links TRBV5-8 to TRBJ2-1; D gene unclear. Deletions cut 4 bases from V and 4 bases from J, with 18 bases between. The germline gives CDR1 SGHTS, CDR2 YDEGEE. This CDR3 comprises 16 residues. The CDR3 region is CASSPRARLLYNEQFF. CDR3 bases: TGTGCCAGCAGCCCAAGAGCGAGACTCTTATACAATGAGCAGTTCTTC.

V gene TRBV5-1 combines with J gene TRBJ1-1; 9 nucleotides line up with TRBD1. Germline V gene lookup returns CDR1 SGHRS and CDR2 YFSETQ. The V segment lost 0 bases and the J segment 0 bases; nucleotides outside the gene matches: 3. This CDR3 has 16 amino acids. CDR3 DNA sequence: TGCGCCAGCAGCTTGGGGGACAGGGACCTGAACACTGAAGCTTTCTTT. Its translation is CASSLGDRDLNTEAFF.

The rearrangement links TRBV19 to TRBJ2-1; 11 positions agree with TRBD1. CDR3 size: 15 residues. CDR1 is LNHDA and CDR2 is SQIVND in the germline V gene (reference sequence). V trimming: 6 bases; J trimming: 8 bases; junction bases outside the gene matches: 9. CDR3 coding DNA: TGTGCCAGTAGCCCCTGGGACAGGGGGAGAGATGAGCAGTTCTTC. Its translation: CASSPWDRGRDEQFF. Drawing the rest from reference TRBV19 and TRBJ2-1, the complete variable domain is DGGITQSPKYLFRKEGQNVTLSCEQNLNHDAMYWYRQDPGQGLRLIYYSQIVNDFQKGDIAEGYSVSREKKESFPLTVTSAQKNPTAFYLCASSPWDRGRDEQFFGPGTRLTVL.

The chain recombines TRBV7-9 with TRBJ2-7; TRBD1 matches at 11 bases. Germline V gives CDR1 SEHNR, CDR2 FQNEAQ (reference sequence). CDR3 length: 14 residues. V trimming: 4 bases; J trimming: 5 bases; junction bases outside the gene matches: 4. The CDR3 spells CASSSDRGPNEQYF. The CDR3 bases are TGTGCCAGCAGCTCGGACAGGGGGCCAAACGAGCAGTACTTC.

This chain joins TRBV19 and TRBJ2-7; D is possibly TRBD1 (6 bases). V was pared by 5 bases and J by 4 bases, with 15 bases between. The CDR3 length is 14 residues. CDR1 and CDR2 from the germline V gene are LNHDA and SQIVND (reference sequence). Here the CDR3 DNA reads TGTGCCAGTAGTGTGACCGACAGGAGGTACGAGCAGTACTTC. Residues: CASSVTDRRYEQYF. The whole variable domain, filled in from reference TRBV19 and TRBJ2-7, reads DGGITQSPKYLFRKEGQNVTLSCEQNLNHDAMYWYRQDPGQGLRLIYYSQIVNDFQKGDIAEGYSVSREKKESFPLTVTSAQKNPTAFYLCASSVTDRRYEQYFGPGTRLTVT.

This sequence joins TRBV19 and TRBJ1-1, with D uncertain. With 3 bases removed from V and 1 base from J, the gap between germline ends came to 15 bases. Looked up from germline, CDR1 is LNHDA and CDR2 is SQIVND (reference sequence). The CDR3 contains 16 residues. This CDR3 reads CASSIEGRERNTEAFF. The DNA for the CDR3 is TGTGCCAGTAGTATTGAAGGGCGGGAAAGGAACACTGAAGCTTTCTTT. Combining the CDR3 with reference TRBV19 and TRBJ1-1 gives the whole variable domain DGGITQSPKYLFRKEGQNVTLSCEQNLNHDAMYWYRQDPGQGLRLIYYSQIVNDFQKGDIAEGYSVSREKKESFPLTVTSAQKNPTAFYLCASSIEGRERNTEAFFGQGTRLTVV.

The chain joins TRBV28 to TRBJ2-2; weak D call: TRBD1 (5 bases). The CDR3 sequence is 15 residues long. The germline CDR1 and CDR2 sequences are MDHEN and SYDVKM. The V gene lost 1 base and the J gene lost 5 bases, with 11 bases spanning the gap. CDR3 coding DNA: TGTGCCAGCAGTTTATTAAGGGGAAGGACCGGGGAGCTGTTTTTT. Its translation is CASSLLRGRTGELFF.

The chain links TRBV15 to TRBJ2-1; D is uncertain. The CDR3 extends over 14 amino acids. The germline V gene has CDR1 LNHNV and CDR2 YYDKDF (reference sequence). V was clipped by 1 base and J by 0 bases, with 4 bases between them. The CDR3 protein is CATSRASSYNEQFF. As DNA, the CDR3 is TGTGCCACCAGCAGAGCCAGCTCCTACAATGAGCAGTTCTTC.